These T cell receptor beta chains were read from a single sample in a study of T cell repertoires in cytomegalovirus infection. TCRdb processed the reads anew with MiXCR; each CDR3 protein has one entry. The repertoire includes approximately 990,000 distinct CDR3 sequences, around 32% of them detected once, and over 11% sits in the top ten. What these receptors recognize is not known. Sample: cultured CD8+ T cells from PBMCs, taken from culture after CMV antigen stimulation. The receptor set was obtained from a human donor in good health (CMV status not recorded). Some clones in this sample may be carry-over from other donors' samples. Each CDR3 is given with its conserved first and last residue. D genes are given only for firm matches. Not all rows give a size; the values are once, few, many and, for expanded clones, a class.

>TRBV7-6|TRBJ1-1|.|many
TGTGCCAGCAGCCAAGGCCCACGAGGGAACACTGAAGCTTTCTTT
CASSQGPRGNTEAFF
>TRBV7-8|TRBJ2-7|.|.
TGTGCCAGCAGCTTAGATGGCATGTCCTACGAGCAGTACTTC
CASSLDGMSYEQYF
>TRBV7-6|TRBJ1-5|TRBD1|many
TGTGCCAGCAGCTCCGGGACAGGCAATCAGCCCCAGCATTTT
CASSSGTGNQPQHF
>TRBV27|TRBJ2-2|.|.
TGTGCCAGCAGCCCCGGGTTCGGGTTTGGCGGGGAGCTGTTTTTT
CASSPGFGFGGELFF
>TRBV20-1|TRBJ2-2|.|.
TGCAGTGCTGCCAAGAACACCGGGGAGCTGTTTTTT
CSAAKNTGELFF
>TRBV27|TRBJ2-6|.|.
TGTGCCAGCAGCCTAATTCGGACAGCCTCTGGGGCCAACGTCCTGACTTTC
CASSLIRTASGANVLTF
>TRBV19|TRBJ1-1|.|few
TGTGCCAGTAGTCTAAAGACGAGAGCCACTGAAGCTTTCTTT
CASSLKTRATEAFF
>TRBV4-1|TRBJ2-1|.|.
TGCGCCAGCAGCCAGAGGGCAGGGTGGAAAGATGAGCAGTTCTTC
CASSQRAGWKDEQFF
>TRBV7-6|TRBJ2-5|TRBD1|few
TGTGCCAGCAGCCCTAAGGCCCTGACAGGGGGCGGGGGGACCCAGTACTTC
CASSPKALTGGGGTQYF
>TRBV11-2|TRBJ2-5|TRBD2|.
TGTGCCAGCAGCTTAATTGGTAGCGGGGGGTGGGAGACCCAGTACTTC
CASSLIGSGGWETQYF
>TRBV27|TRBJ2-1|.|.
TGTGCCAGCAGGATTACAGGGAGCTCCTACAATGAGCAGTTCTTC
CASRITGSSYNEQFF